This T cell receptor beta chain was retrieved from a study of T cell responses to AZD1222 COVID-19 vaccine. Study-level information: Analyses pooled second doses at about 4 or about 12 weeks.

Repertoires were generated with immunoSEQ multiplex PCR, while TCRdb's copy carries only in-frame clones and drops some. Here the sample spans approximately 140,000 clones, about 93% being singletons. Notes on this clone: Its antigen is undetermined.

Germline V gives CDR1 LGHNA, CDR2 YNFKEQ. The CDR3 length is 15 residues. Trimming took 3 bases from V and 9 from J; bases not matched to a gene: 10. Notes on the study in general: At study baseline, merely six AZD1222 recipients were seropositive. Clonal diversity was possibly underestimated, and the donors were mostly white British, with more females.

This TCR was sampled from an adult in good health. V usage is TRBV4-2 and J usage is TRBJ1-5; TRBD1 matches 8 bases. Source: peripheral blood, taken on day 0 of AZD1222 vaccination. CDR3 residues: CASSQEDRGGWPQHF. CDR3 DNA: TGTGCCAGCAGCCAGGAAGACAGGGGAGGATGGCCCCAGCATTTT.